This TCR beta chain appears in the sequencing data of a study of radiation and T cells in renal cell carcinoma. For the study at large: Nephrectomy followed 15 Gy stereotactic body radiation by 4 weeks.

Only in-frame clones appear in the TCRdb table, and some are missing; sequencing was by immunoSEQ multiplex PCR. The profile shows approximately 140,000 clones, over 65% of them singletons. Points on this clone: Its cognate antigen is unknown. The same CDR3 arises from other DNA sequences in this sample as well.

The germline V gene has CDR1 SGHDN and CDR2 FVKESK. Trimming removed 1 base from V and 2 bases from J, with 0 bases in between. This CDR3 is built from 13 residues. Notes on the study in general: In blood, top tumor clones expanded by 2 weeks, shrinking by 4. No pretreatment tumor biopsies were available for baseline clonotypes.

Regarding time point: baseline pretreatment blood. Treatment given: 15 Gy SBRT to primary tumor, nephrectomy 4 weeks later. This renal cell carcinoma was of the clear cell type. The sequencing here drew on blood, taken from a patient whose treatment included radiotherapy and nephrectomy. The rearrangement links TRBV14 to TRBJ2-6; D remains ambiguous. The TCR sequence derives from a woman aged 45-65 years with renal cell carcinoma. Here the CDR3 reads CASSQAGANVLTF. The CDR3 DNA reads TGTGCCAGCAGCCAAGCTGGGGCCAACGTCCTGACTTTC.